This T cell receptor (beta chain) came from a study of OX40 agonist ivuxolimab in advanced cancers. TCRdb keeps only in-frame clones here, not all; method: immunoSEQ multiplex PCR. The sample shows some 81,000 clones, around four fifths of them seen only once. V lost 2 bases, J lost 0 bases, and 4 bases stayed unmatched. The germline V gene encodes CDR1 LGHNA and CDR2 YNFKEQ. The CDR3 sequence is 17 residues long. This sample comprised CD4+ or CD8+ T cells sorted from blood, obtained in a trial of the OX40 agonist ivuxolimab. V and J are TRBV4-2 and TRBJ1-6, with 7 bases that match TRBD1. The clonotype originates from an adult with an advanced solid tumor such as melanoma, head and neck, liver or kidney cancer. The CDR3 here is CASSQRQGSSYNSPLHF. The CDR3 DNA sequence: TGTGCCAGCAGCCAACGACAGGGCAGCTCCTATAATTCACCCCTCCACTTT.